Detailed here is one T cell receptor beta chain. Its matching antigen is unknown. The sample originates from a study of blood T cells in healthy people across ages. Study summary: For every two T cells, template switching captured about one barcoded beta molecule.

Study findings and constraints: Diversity figures based on one million T cells were deemed too low.

The V and J ends lost 1 base and 4 bases respectively, with 13 bases between them. The V gene's germline CDR1 is SGHDT and CDR2 YYEEEE. The CDR3 runs to 15 residues. The authors ran a second PCR of roughly 7 to 11 cycles using a sample-barcoded 5' primer and a J-beta primer mix. TCRdb itself ran the 5' RACE reads through MiXCR, one entry per CDR3 protein. Found here are fewer than 2,000,000 distinct CDR3 sequences, 30% to 35% of them singletons; the top ten hold over 9%. The V gene is TRBV5-6, the J gene TRBJ2-3, with D perhaps matching TRBD2 (6 bases). This receptor was identified in a woman aged 25 to 45 in good health. The sequencing input was blood. CDR3 nucleotide sequence: TGTGCCAGCAGCTTGAGTGGGGGGACGGCAGATACGCAGTATTTT. Amino acid sequence: CASSLSGGTADTQYF.